The clone carrying this T cell receptor (beta chain) appeared many times. The CDR3 is 16 amino acids. The germline V gene encodes CDR1 SGHTA and CDR2 FQGNSA. V lost 3 bases, J lost 1 base, and 15 bases lay in between. The sample belongs to a study of blood T cell repertoires in COVID-19. Looking at the study overall: The origin of the acute and convalescent COVID-19 samples was the United States, Italy and Spain. T cells, B-cell-depleted T cells, or PBMCs supplied cDNA or gDNA.

The method was immunoSEQ multiplex PCR; TCRdb's version includes in-frame clones alone and lacks a portion of them. The sample includes around 230,000 clones, over 70% of them seen just once. This sequence joins TRBV7-2 and TRBJ1-1, with D possibly matching TRBD1 (6 bases). Sequencing was done on a sample of peripheral blood. This receptor was obtained from a middle-aged man with acute or convalescent COVID-19. DNA of the CDR3: TGTGCCAGCAGCTTGGGTGTAGCGGGGGCGAACACTGAAGCTTTCTTT. Amino acid sequence: CASSLGVAGANTEAFF.